The source of this T cell receptor beta chain is a study of T-cell reconstitution after alpha-beta-depleted transplantation in children. This clonotype was picked up one time. The antigen remains undetermined. Study findings and constraints: Reportedly, alpha-beta T cells present about two months post-transplant originated from several hundred expanded clones of graft origin. When one year had passed after transplant, most T-cell counts and diversity came from newly produced T cells. Surviving recipient T cells and thymic progenitors underlay high day-60 TCRbeta diversity in some patients.

The TCRbeta library was prepared with unique molecular identifiers. MiXCR, applied by TCRdb to the PCR reads, yields one record per CDR3 protein. Among approximately 1,000,000 distinct CDR3 sequences listed, about 26% were seen once. The material sequenced was PBMCs, mostly from graft donor cells, taken 360 days after TCRalphabeta/CD19-depleted stem cell transplant. The receptor was derived from a boy under three years old who had a stem cell transplant for SCID, so the T cells may come from the graft donor.

CDR3 coding DNA: TGCGCCAGCAGCTTGGCTCCTCGGACTGTTCTACTCGGTGATACGCAGTATTTT. Its protein is CASSLAPRTVLLGDTQYF. The chain joins TRBV5-1 to TRBJ2-3; TRBD2 is a possible D gene (5 bases). Germline assignment: CDR1 SGHRS and CDR2 YFSETQ. Trimming shortened V by 0 bases and J by 6 bases, and 23 bases separated the two germline ends. The CDR3 is made up of 18 amino acids.